Given below is one T cell receptor beta chain in context. This record belongs to a study of blood T cell repertoires in COVID-19. Study as a whole: T cells, B-cell-depleted T cells, or PBMCs supplied cDNA or gDNA.

Between the trimmed V and J ends, which lost 1 base and 7 bases, there was a span of 20 bases. Germline CDR1 MGHDK, CDR2 SYGVNS. The CDR3 sequence is 16 residues long. Produced via immunoSEQ multiplex PCR; TCRdb's table is partial and in-frame only. The sample records roughly 260,000 clones, approximately 91% being singletons. J is TRBJ2-7 and V is TRBV25-1, with D possibly TRBD1 on 6 matching bases. The sequenced sample consisted of peripheral blood. This clonotype originated in a woman younger than 45 with COVID-19, enrolled during active disease. As DNA, the CDR3 is TGTGCCAGCAGTGAATGGCAGGGCCCCCGAGGGGGAGAGCAGTACTTC. It is translated as CASSEWQGPRGGEQYF.